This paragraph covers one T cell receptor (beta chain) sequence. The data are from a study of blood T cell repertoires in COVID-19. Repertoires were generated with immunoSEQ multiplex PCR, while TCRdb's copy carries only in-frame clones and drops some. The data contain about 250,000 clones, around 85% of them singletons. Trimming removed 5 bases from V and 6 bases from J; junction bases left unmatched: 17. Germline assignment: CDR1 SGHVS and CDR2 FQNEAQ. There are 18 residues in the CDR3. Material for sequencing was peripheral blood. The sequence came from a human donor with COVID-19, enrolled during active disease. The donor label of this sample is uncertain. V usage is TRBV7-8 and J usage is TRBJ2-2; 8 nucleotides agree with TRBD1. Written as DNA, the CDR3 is TGTGCCAGCAGCCCTAGGCCGGGTGGACAGGGAGAAGCCGGGGAGCTGTTTTTT. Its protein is CASSPRPGGQGEAGELFF.